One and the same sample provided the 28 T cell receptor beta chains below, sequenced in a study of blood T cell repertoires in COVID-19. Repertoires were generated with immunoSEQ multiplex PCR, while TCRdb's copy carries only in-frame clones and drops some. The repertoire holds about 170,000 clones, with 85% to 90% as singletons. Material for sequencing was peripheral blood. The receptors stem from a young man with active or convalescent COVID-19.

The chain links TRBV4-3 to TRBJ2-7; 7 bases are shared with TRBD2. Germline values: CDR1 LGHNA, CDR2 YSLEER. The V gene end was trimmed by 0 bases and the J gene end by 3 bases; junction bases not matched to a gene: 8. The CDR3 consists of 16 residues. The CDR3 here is CASSQDVRDYFYEQYF. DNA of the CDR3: TGCGCCAGCAGCCAAGACGTCCGGGACTATTTCTACGAGCAGTACTTC.

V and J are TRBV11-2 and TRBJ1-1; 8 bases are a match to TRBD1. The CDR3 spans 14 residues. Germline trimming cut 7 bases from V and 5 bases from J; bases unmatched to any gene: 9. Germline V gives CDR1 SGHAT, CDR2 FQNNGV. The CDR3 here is CASTIAGGRTEAFF. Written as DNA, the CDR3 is TGTGCCAGCACCATAGCAGGGGGCAGAACTGAAGCTTTCTTT.

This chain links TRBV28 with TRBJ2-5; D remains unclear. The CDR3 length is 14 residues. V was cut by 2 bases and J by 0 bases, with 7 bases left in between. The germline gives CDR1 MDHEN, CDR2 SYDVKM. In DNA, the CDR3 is TGTGCCAGCAGTTTAATAAGCAACCAAGAGACCCAGTACTTC. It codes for CASSLISNQETQYF.

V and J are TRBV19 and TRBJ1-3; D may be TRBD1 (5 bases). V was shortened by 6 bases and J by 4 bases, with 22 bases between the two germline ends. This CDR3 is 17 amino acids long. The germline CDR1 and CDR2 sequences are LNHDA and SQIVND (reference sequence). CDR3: CASRSYQQGARGNTIYF. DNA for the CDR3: TGTGCCAGTAGAAGTTATCAGCAAGGGGCGCGAGGAAACACCATATATTTT.

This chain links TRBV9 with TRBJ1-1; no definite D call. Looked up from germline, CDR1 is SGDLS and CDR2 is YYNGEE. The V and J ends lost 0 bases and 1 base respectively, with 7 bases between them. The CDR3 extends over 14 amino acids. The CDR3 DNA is TGTGCCAGCAGCGTAGCTACTGGGAACACTGAAGCTTTCTTT. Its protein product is CASSVATGNTEAFF. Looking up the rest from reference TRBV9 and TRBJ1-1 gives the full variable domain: DSGVTQTPKHLITATGQRVTLRCSPRSGDLSVYWYQQSLDQGLQFLIQYYNGEERAKGNILERFSAQQFPDLHSELNLSSLELGDSALYFCASSVATGNTEAFFGQGTRLTVV.

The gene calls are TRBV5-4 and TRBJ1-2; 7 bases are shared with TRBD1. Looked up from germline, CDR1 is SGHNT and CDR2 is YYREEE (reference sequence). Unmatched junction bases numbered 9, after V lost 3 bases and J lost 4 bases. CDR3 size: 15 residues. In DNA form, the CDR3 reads TGTGCCAGCAGCTGGGACAGCGTCATAAGCTATGGCTACACCTTC. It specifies CASSWDSVISYGYTF.

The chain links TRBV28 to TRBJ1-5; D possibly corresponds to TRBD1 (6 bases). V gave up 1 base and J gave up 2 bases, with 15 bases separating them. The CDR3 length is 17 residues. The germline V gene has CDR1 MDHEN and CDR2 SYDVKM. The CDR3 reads CASSLSLTGSGNQPQHF. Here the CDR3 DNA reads TGTGCCAGCAGTTTATCCCTCACAGGGAGCGGCAATCAGCCCCAGCATTTT. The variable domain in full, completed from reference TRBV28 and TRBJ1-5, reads DVKVTQSSRYLVKRTGEKVFLECVQDMDHENMFWYRQDPGLGLRLIYFSYDVKMKEKGDIPEGYSVSREKKERFSLILESASTNQTSMYLCASSLSLTGSGNQPQHFGDGTRLSIL.

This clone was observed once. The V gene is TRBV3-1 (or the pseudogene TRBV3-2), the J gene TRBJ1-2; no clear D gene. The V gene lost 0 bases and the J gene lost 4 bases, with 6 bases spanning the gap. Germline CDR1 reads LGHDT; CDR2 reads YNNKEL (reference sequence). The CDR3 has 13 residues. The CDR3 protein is CASSQDGSYGYTF. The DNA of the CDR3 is TGTGCCAGCAGCCAAGACGGGAGCTATGGCTACACCTTC.

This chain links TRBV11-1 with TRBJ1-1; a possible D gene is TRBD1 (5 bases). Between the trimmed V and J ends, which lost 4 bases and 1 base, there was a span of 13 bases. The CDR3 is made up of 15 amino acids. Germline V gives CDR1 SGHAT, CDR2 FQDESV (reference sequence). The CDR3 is CASSSSKGWNTEAFF. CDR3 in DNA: TGTGCCAGCAGCTCATCTAAGGGGTGGAACACTGAAGCTTTCTTT.

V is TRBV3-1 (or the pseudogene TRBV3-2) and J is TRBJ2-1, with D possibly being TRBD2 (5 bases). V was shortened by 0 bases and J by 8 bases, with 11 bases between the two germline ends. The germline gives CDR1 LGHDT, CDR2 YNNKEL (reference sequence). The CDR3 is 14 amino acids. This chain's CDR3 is CASSQERAEDEQFF. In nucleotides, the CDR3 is TGTGCCAGCAGCCAAGAGCGGGCCGAGGATGAGCAGTTCTTC.

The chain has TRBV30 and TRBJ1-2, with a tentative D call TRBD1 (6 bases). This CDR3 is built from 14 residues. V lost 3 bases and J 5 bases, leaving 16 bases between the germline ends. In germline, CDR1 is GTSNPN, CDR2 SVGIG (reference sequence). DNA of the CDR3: TGTGCCTGGAGCCTGACAACAGGGAAGTATGGCTACACCTTC. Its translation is CAWSLTTGKYGYTF.

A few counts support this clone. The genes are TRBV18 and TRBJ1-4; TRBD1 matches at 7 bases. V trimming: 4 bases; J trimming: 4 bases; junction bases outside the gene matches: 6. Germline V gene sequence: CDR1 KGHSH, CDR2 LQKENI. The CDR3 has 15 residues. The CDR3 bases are TGTGCCAGCTCACGGGGACAGCCGATTAATGAAAAACTGTTTTTT. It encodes CASSRGQPINEKLFF.

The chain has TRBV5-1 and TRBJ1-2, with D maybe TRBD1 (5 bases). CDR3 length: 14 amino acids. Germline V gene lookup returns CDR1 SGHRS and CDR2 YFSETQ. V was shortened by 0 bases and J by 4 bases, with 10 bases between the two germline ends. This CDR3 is CASSLAGVVYGYTF. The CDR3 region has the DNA TGCGCCAGCAGCTTGGCGGGGGTTGTCTATGGCTACACCTTC.

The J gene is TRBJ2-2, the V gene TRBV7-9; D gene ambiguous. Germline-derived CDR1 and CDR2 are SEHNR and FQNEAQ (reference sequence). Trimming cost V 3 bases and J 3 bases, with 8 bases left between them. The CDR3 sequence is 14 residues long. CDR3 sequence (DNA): TGTGCCAGCAGCTTTAGCCTCTACACCGGGGAGCTGTTTTTT. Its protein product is CASSFSLYTGELFF. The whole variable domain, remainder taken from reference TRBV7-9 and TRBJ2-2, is DTGVSQNPRHKITKRGQNVTFRCDPISEHNRLYWYRQTLGQGPEFLTYFQNEAQLEKSRLLSDRFSAERPKGSFSTLEIQRTEQGDSAMYLCASSFSLYTGELFFGEGSRLTVL.

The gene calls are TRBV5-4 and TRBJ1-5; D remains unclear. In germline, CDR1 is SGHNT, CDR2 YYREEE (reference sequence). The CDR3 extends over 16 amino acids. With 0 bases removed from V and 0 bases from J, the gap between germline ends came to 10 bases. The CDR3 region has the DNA TGTGCCAGCAGCTTGGCCGGGGATGGTAGCAATCAGCCCCAGCATTTT. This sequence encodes CASSLAGDGSNQPQHF.

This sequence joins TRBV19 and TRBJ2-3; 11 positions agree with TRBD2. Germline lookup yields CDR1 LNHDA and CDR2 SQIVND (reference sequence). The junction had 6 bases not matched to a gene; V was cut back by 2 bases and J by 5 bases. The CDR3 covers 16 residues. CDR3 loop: CASSISGLAGGDTQYF. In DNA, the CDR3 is TGTGCCAGTAGTATAAGCGGCCTAGCGGGAGGAGATACGCAGTATTTT. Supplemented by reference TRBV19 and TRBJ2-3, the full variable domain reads DGGITQSPKYLFRKEGQNVTLSCEQNLNHDAMYWYRQDPGQGLRLIYYSQIVNDFQKGDIAEGYSVSREKKESFPLTVTSAQKNPTAFYLCASSISGLAGGDTQYFGPGTRLTVL.

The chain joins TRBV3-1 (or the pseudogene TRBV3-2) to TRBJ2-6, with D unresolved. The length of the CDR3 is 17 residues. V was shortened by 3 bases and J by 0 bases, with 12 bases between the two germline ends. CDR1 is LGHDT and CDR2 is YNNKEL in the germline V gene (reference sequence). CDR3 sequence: CASSHSLTFSGANVLTF. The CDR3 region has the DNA TGTGCCAGCAGCCATAGTTTAACTTTCTCTGGGGCCAACGTCCTGACTTTC.

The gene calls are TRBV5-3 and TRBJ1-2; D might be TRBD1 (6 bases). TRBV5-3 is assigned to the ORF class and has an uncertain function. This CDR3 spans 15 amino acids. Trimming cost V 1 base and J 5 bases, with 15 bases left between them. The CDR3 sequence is CARSLPDSRIYGYTF. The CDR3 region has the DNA TGTGCCAGAAGCTTGCCGGACAGTCGGATATATGGCTACACCTTC.

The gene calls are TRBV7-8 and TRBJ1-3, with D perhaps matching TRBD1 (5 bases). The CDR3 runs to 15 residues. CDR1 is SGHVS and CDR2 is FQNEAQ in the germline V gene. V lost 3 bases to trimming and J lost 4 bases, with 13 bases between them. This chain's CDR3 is CASSFGGVGGNTIYF. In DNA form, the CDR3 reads TGTGCCAGCAGCTTTGGGGGGGTGGGAGGAAACACCATATATTTT.

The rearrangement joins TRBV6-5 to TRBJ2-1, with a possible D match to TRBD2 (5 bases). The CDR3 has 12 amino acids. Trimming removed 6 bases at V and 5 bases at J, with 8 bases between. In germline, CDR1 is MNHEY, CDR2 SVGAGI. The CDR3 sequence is CASRRTDNEQFF. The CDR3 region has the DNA TGTGCCAGCAGGCGGACTGACAATGAGCAGTTCTTC.

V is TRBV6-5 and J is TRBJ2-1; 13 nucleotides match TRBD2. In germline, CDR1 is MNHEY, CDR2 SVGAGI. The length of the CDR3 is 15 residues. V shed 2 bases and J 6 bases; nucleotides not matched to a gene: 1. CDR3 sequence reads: CASSYGTSGINEQFF. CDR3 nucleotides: TGTGCCAGCAGTTACGGGACTAGCGGGATCAATGAGCAGTTCTTC.

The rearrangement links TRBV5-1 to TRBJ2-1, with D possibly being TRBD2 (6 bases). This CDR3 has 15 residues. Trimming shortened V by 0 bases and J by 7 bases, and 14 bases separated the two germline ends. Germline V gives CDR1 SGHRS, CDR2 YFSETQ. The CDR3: CASSLVGGGRNEQFF. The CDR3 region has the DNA TGCGCCAGCAGCTTGGTCGGAGGAGGGAGGAATGAGCAGTTCTTC.

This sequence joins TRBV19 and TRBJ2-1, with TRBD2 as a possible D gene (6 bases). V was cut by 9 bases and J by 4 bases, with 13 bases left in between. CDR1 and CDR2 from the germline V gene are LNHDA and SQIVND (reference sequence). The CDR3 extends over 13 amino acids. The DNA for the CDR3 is TGTGCCAGCCGGGACTTCGGGTACAATGAGCAGTTCTTC. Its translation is CASRDFGYNEQFF. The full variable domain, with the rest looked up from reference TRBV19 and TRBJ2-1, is DGGITQSPKYLFRKEGQNVTLSCEQNLNHDAMYWYRQDPGQGLRLIYYSQIVNDFQKGDIAEGYSVSREKKESFPLTVTSAQKNPTAFYLCASRDFGYNEQFFGPGTRLTVL.

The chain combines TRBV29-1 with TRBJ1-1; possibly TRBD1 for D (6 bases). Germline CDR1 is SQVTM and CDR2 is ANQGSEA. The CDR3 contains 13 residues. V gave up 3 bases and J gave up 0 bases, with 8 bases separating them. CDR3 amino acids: CSVEDRVNTEAFF. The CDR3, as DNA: TGCAGCGTTGAGGACAGAGTGAACACTGAAGCTTTCTTT.

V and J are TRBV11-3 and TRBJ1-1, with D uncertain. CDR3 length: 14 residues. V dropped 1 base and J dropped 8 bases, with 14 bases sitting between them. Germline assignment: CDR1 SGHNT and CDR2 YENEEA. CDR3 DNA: TGTGCCAGCAGCTTAGGTGGAGGCTTCTCGGAAGCTTTCTTT. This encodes CASSLGGGFSEAFF.

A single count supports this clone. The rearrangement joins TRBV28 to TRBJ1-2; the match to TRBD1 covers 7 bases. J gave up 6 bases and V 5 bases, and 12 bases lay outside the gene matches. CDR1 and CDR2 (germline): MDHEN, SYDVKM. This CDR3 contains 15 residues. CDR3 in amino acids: CASSAYRGLINGYTF. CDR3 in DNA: TGTGCCAGCAGTGCGTACAGGGGACTGATCAATGGCTACACCTTC.

The CDR3: CSVAGFRATNEKLFF. CDR3 bases: TGCAGCGTCGCAGGTTTCAGGGCAACTAATGAAAAACTGTTTTTT. V usage is TRBV29-1 and J usage is TRBJ1-4; D is possibly TRBD1 (5 bases). The V end was cut by 6 bases, the J end by 0 bases, with 14 bases between. The germline V gene has CDR1 SQVTM and CDR2 ANQGSEA. CDR3 length: 15 amino acids.

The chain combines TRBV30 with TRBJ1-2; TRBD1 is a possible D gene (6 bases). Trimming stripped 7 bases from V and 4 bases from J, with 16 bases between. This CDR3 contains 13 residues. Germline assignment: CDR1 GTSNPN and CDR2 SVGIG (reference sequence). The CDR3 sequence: CALGGREVYGYTF. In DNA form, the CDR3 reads TGTGCCTTGGGGGGCCGGGAGGTCTATGGCTACACCTTC.